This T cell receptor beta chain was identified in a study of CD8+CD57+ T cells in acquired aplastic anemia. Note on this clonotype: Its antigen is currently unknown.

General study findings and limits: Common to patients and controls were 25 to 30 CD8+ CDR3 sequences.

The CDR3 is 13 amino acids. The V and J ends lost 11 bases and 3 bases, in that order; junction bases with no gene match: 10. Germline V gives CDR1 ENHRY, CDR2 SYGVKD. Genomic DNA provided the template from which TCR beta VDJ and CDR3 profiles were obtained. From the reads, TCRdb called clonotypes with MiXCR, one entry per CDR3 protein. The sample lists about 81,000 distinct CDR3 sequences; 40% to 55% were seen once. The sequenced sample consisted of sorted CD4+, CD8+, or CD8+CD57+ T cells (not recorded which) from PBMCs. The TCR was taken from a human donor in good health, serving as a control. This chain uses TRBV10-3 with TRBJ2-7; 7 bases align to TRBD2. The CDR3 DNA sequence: TGTGCCCTTCCCGGGACTACAAACTACGAGCAGTACTTC. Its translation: CALPGTTNYEQYF.